The clone carrying this T cell receptor beta chain was seen a few times. The record originates from a study of blood T cells in healthy people across ages. A second about 6 to 11 cycle PCR used barcoded and J-beta primers. Any given sample supplied a minimum of 2.5 million CDR3-containing paired-end reads. TCRdb re-derived calls from the 5' RACE reads in MiXCR, one entry per CDR3 protein. The table has more than 700,000 distinct CDR3 sequences, around 50% seen once. Each donor was a healthy Caucasian individual from Russia, aged about 6 to 100. V was clipped by 3 bases and J by 0 bases; unmatched bases: 4. The CDR3 has 15 residues. Per germline, CDR1 ENHRY and CDR2 SYGVKD.

The clonotype comes from a man of 80 years or more in good health. This rearrangement joins TRBV10-3 to TRBJ2-5; 7 bases are shared with TRBD2. The sequenced sample consisted of blood. CDR3 sequence: CAISELGTNQETQYF. The CDR3 DNA reads as TGTGCCATCAGTGAACTGGGGACTAACCAAGAGACCCAGTACTTC.